This T cell receptor (beta chain) was observed in a study of glioma-infiltrating T cells after dendritic cell vaccination. Study-level information: Treatment, given 2003 to 2012, was autologous tumor lysate-pulsed dendritic cell vaccination.

Time point of the sample: after dendritic cell vaccination, including at tumor progression/relapse. PBMC were collected before vaccination, two weeks after the third vaccination, and at progression. Germline lookup yields CDR1 SGHRS and CDR2 YFSETQ. V lost 0 bases to trimming and J lost 7 bases, with 8 bases between them. The CDR3 consists of 13 residues. Method: immunoSEQ multiplex PCR; TCRdb's copy keeps in-frame clones and lacks some. Among roughly 100,000 clones listed, 90% were seen once. This rearrangement joins TRBV5-1 to TRBJ1-5; D is undetermined. Sequencing was performed on blood, taken after dendritic cell vaccination. This sequence originates from a human donor with glioblastoma. The CDR3 loop is CASSLEGGQPQHF. The CDR3 DNA sequence: TGCGCCAGCAGCTTGGAAGGCGGACAGCCCCAGCATTTT.